This paragraph reports one TCR beta chain. From the RACE reads, TCRdb called clonotypes with MiXCR, one entry per CDR3 protein. The repertoire includes around 39,000 distinct CDR3 sequences, 5.5% to 7.5% of them detected once, and roughly 9.1% sits in the top ten. The source of the sample is a study of human T cells and chemical hapten exposure. Study details: Epicutaneous patch tests delivered 0.01% DPC to the upper back, with evaluation at 6 days.

The germline CDR1 and CDR2 sequences are SGHVS and FNYEAQ. Between the trimmed V and J ends, which lost 6 bases and 9 bases, there was a span of 18 bases. This CDR3 has 14 residues. The sample's time point: patch test 1, 2 weeks after DPC sensitization. Sample treatment: therapeutic diphenylcyclopropenone sensitization with weekly scalp DPC. The authors extracted total RNA from unfractionated whole blood. Each patch-test visit's blood sample preceded patch application. J is TRBJ1-5 and V is TRBV7-6; TRBD1 might be the D (6 bases). The sequence came from a woman aged 25-40 years with alopecia areata. Some clones in this sample may be carry-over from other donors' samples. Sample: whole blood, taken in connection with sensitization to the hapten diphenylcyclopropenone (DPC). The CDR3 nucleotides are TGTGCCAGCAGTCAAGACAGGTTCAATGGGCCCCAGCATTTT. Protein sequence: CASSQDRFNGPQHF.